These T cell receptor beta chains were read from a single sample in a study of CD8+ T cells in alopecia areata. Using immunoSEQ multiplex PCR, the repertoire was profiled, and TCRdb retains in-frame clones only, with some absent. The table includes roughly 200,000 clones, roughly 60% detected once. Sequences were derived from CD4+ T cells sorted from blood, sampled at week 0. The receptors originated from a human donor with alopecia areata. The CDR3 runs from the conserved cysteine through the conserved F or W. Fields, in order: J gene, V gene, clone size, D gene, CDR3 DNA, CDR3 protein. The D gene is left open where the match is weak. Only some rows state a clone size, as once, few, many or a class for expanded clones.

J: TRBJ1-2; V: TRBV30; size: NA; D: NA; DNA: TGTGCCTGGAAACCAGGGGCTACAGACTATGGCTACACCTTC; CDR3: CAWKPGATDYGYTF
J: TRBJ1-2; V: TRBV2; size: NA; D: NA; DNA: TGTGCCAGCAAGAAGGAGGGGTCCTATGGCTACACCTTC; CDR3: CASKKEGSYGYTF
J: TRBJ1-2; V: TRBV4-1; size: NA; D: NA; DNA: TGCGCCAGCAGCGCCTTAGGGAACTATGGCTACACCTTC; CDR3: CASSALGNYGYTF
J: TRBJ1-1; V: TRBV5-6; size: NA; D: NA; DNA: TGTGCCAGCAGCTTTTTCTCGACCGTTGAAGCTTTCTTT; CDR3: CASSFFSTVEAFF
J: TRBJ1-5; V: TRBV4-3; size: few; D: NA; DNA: TGCGCCAGCAGCCCCTCAAGGGATTACAATCAGCCCCAGCATTTT; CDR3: CASSPSRDYNQPQHF
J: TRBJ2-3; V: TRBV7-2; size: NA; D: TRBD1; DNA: TGTGCCAGCAGCTCGGACAGGGGGACAGATACGCAGTATTTT; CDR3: CASSSDRGTDTQYF
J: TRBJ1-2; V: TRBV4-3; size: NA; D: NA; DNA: TGCGCCAGCAGCCAAGATGGGAGCAGGGTGGGTGGCTACACCTTC; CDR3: CASSQDGSRVGGYTF
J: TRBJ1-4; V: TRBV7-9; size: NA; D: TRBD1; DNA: TGTGCCAGCAGCAAAGGACAGGGGTTAGATGAAAAACTGTTTTTT; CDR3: CASSKGQGLDEKLFF
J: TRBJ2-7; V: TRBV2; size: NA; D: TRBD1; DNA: TGTGCCAGCAGTTCCCTGACAGGGATCTCCTACGAGCAGTACTTC; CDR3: CASSSLTGISYEQYF
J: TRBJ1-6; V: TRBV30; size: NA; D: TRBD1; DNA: TGTGCCTGGAAAGCAGGGGGCCCCTATAATTCACCCCTCCACTTT; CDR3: CAWKAGGPYNSPLHF
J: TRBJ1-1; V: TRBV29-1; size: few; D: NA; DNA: TGCAGCGCCAGGGCCCAGCCGAACACTGAAGCTTTCTTT; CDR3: CSARAQPNTEAFF
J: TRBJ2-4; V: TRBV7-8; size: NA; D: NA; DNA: TGTGCCAGCAGCTTTCCCGGGGCGGGGAACATTCAGTACTTC; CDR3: CASSFPGAGNIQYF
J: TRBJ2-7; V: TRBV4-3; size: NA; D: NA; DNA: TGCGCCAGCAGCCAAGACAGTGCCTCCCCCTACGAGCAGTACTTC; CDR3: CASSQDSASPYEQYF
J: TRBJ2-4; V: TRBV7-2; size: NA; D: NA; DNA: TGTGCCAGCAGCTTAGGCGGGACCAAAAACATTCAGTACTTC; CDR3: CASSLGGTKNIQYF
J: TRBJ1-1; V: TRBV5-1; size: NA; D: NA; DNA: TGCGCCAGCAGCTTGGAGAGGAACACTGAAGCTTTCTTT; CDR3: CASSLERNTEAFF
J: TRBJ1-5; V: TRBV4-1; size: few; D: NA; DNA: TGCGCCAGCAGCCAGGAAAGAAGCAATCAGCCCCAGCATTTT; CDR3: CASSQERSNQPQHF
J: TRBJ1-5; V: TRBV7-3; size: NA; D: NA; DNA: TGTGCCGGTACAGCACGCACCCAGGACAACCTTAATAATTTTGCCCAGCATTTT; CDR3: CAGTARTQDNLNNFAQHF
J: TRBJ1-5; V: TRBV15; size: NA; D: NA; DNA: TGTGCCACCAGCAGAGCAGATCAGCCCCAGCATTTT; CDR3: CATSRADQPQHF
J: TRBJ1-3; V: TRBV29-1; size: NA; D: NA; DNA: TGCAGCGTCTGCCCCAGGGAGATGTGTGGAAACACCATATATTTT; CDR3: CSVCPREMCGNTIYF
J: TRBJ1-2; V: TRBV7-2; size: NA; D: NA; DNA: TGTGCCAGCAGCTATCTCACGGGGGGGAAGGATGGCTACACCTTC; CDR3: CASSYLTGGKDGYTF
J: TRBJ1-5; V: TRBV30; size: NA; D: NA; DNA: TGTGCCTGGAGTGTAGGGGCGGGTAGCAATCAGCCCCAGCATTTT; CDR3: CAWSVGAGSNQPQHF
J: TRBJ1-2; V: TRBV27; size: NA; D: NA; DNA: TGTGCCAGCAGTTCCCAAACAGGTTATCCCCCGGCTGGCTACACCTTC; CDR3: CASSSQTGYPPAGYTF
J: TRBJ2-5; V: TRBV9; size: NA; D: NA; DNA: TGTGCCAGCAGCGTAGCAGGGACCCGTAAGACCCAGTACTTC; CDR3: CASSVAGTRKTQYF
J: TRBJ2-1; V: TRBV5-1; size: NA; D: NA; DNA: TGCGCCAGCAGCCCTACCCTTAGCTCCTACAATGAGCAGTTCTTC; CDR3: CASSPTLSSYNEQFF
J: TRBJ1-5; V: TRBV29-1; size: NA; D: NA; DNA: TGCAGCGCCGCTGGAAAGCAGCCCCAGCATTTT; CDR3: CSAAGKQPQHF
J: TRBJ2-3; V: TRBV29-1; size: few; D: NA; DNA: TGCAGCGTTGGACAGGCCCCAGATACGCAGTATTTT; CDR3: CSVGQAPDTQYF
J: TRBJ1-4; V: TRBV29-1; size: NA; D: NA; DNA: TGCAGCGGGGGCGATGGGACGGTGGAAAAACTGTTTTTT; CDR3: CSGGDGTVEKLFF
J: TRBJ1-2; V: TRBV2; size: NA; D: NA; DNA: TGTGCCAGCAGTGGGGACTATGGCTACACCTTC; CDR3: CASSGDYGYTF
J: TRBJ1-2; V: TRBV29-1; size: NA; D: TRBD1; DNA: TGCAGCGTTTCCACTCCTCGACAGGGAGCGGGTCGTACCTTC; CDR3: CSVSTPRQGAGRTF
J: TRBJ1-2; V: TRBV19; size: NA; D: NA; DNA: TGTGCCAGTAGTAGGAAAACAGCGTCTAACTATGGCTACACCTTC; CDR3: CASSRKTASNYGYTF
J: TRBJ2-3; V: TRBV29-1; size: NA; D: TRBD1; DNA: TGCAGCGTTGACCGGACAGGGACGAGCACAGATACGCAGTATTTT; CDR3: CSVDRTGTSTDTQYF
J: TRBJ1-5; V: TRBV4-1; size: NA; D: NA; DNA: TGCGCCAGCAGCCAAGAAGAGGGAACAGCCAATCAGCCCCAGCATTTT; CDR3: CASSQEEGTANQPQHF
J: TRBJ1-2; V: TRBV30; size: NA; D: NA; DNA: TGTGCCTGGAGGGGGAATATCGAGGTTTCGAACTATGGCTACACCTTC; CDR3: CAWRGNIEVSNYGYTF
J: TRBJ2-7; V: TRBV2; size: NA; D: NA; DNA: TGTGCCAGCGGAGAGTACGACCAGTACTTC; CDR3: CASGEYDQYF
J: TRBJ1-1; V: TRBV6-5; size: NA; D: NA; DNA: TGTGCCAGCAGTAAATGGAGTGGAGTGAACACTGAAGCTTTCTTT; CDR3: CASSKWSGVNTEAFF
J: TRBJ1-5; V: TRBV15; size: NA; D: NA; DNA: TGTGCCACCAGCAGAGCTCGGAGCCTTATCTCTCCCCAGCATTTT; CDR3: CATSRARSLISPQHF
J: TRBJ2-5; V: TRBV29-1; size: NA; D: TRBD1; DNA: TGCAGCGTGACGGGACAGGGGGCGTCAGAGACCCAGTACTTC; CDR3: CSVTGQGASETQYF
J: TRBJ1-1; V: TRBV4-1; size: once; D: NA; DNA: TGCGCCAGCAGCCAAGCTCACCGGGACGCGAACACTGAAGCTTTCTTT; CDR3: CASSQAHRDANTEAFF
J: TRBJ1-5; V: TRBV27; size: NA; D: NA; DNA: TGTGCCAGCAGCCGACATCAACAGGGTGGCGCCGGCCAGCCCCAGCATTTT; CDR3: CASSRHQQGGAGQPQHF
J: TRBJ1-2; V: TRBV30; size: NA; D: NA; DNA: TGTGCCTGGTTAGGATTCTATGGCTACACCTTC; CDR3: CAWLGFYGYTF
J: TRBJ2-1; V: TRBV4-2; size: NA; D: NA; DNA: TGTGCCAGCAGCCAAGACAAGGAGGCCTGGGAGTTCTTC; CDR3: CASSQDKEAWEFF
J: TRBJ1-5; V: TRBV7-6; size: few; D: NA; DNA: TGTGCCTCCAGTTTGGATAGGGGTTTTGGTCAGCCCCAGCATTTT; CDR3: CASSLDRGFGQPQHF
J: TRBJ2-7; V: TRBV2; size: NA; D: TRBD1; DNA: TGTGCCAGCAGTCTGACTTGGGACAGGCGCTACGAGCAGTACTTC; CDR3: CASSLTWDRRYEQYF
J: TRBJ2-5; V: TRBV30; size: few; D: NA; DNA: TGTGCCTGGAGTGTGCAGTTCCAAGAGACCCAGTACTTC; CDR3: CAWSVQFQETQYF
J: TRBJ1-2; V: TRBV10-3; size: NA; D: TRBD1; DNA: TGTGCCATCAGTGAGTCAGCGACAGGGACGCGCCCTAACTATGGCTACACCTTC; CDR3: CAISESATGTRPNYGYTF
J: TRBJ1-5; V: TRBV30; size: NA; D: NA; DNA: TGTGCCTGGAGTGTGACAGGCGGGGGCCCCCAGCATTTT; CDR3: CAWSVTGGGPQHF
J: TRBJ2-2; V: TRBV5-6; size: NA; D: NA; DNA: TGTGCCAGCAGCTTGTCGGGGGCGTGGACCGGGGAGCTGTTTTTT; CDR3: CASSLSGAWTGELFF
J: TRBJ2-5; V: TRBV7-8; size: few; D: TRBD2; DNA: TGTGCCAGCAGCTTAGCCTGGACTAGCGGGGGGGAACACCAAGAGACCCAGTACTTC; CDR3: CASSLAWTSGGEHQETQYF
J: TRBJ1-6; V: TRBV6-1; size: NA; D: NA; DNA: TGTGCCAGCAGGGACCAGAGATCACCCCTCCACTTT; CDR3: CASRDQRSPLHF
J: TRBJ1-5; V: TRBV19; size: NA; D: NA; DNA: TGTGCCAGTAGTATAGTAAGGGGTTTGGGGGATCAGCCCCAGCATTTT; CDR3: CASSIVRGLGDQPQHF
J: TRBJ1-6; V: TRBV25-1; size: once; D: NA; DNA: TGTGCCAGCAGTGAGATAGGGGGTGATTCACCCCTCCACTTT; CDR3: CASSEIGGDSPLHF
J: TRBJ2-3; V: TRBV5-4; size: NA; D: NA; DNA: TGTGCCAGCAGCACCCTAGGTACGCAGTATTTT; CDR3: CASSTLGTQYF
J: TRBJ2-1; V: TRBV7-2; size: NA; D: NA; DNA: TGTGCCAGCAGCTTCGGAGTCTACAATGAGCAGTTCTTC; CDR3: CASSFGVYNEQFF
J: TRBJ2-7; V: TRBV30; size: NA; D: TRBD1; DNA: TGTGCCTTACGGACAGGGGGCTCCTACGAGCAGTACTTC; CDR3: CALRTGGSYEQYF